The present T cell receptor (beta chain) was sequenced within a study of blood T cell repertoires in COVID-19. Study-level background: Samples came from the United States, Italy and Spain, spanning acute and convalescent COVID-19. From T cells, B-cell-depleted T cells, or PBMCs came the material, which was cDNA or gDNA.

In the source study's methods: Using reference gene primer amplification, nucleated cell counts were estimated. The protocol was immunoSEQ multiplex PCR, while the TCRdb copy is restricted to in-frame clones and leaves out a portion. Clonal size and the V and J genes are those of that table, whereas D and trimming came from the DNA. The table shows 220,000 or so clones, with around nine tenths occurring only once. Trimming at V came to 5 bases and at J to 8 bases, leaving 9 bases not matched to a gene. CDR1 and CDR2 from the germline V gene are SGHTA and FQGNSA. The CDR3 has 16 residues. Enrolled during active infection, Seattle patients were then followed longitudinally.

The receptor was derived from a man aged 55 to 69 with COVID-19, enrolled during active disease. The sample was peripheral blood. V and J are TRBV7-2 and TRBJ2-1; 13 bases map to TRBD2. The CDR3 bases are TGTGCCAGCAGCCGCCGGACTAGCGGGAGCGTCCATGAGCAGTTCTTC. Translation gives CASSRRTSGSVHEQFF. Full variable domain (rest looked up from reference TRBV7-2 and TRBJ2-1): GAGVSQSPSNKVTEKGKDVELRCDPISGHTALYWYRQSLGQGLEFLIYFQGNSAPDKSGLPSDRFSAERTGGSVSTLTIQRTQQEDSAVYLCASSRRTSGSVHEQFFGPGTRLTVL.